This TCR beta chain was recorded in a study of CD8+ T cells in alopecia areata. This clone was observed a handful of times. Extraction and reverse transcription of RNA yielded cDNA as the sequencing template. Here immunoSEQ multiplex PCR was the method, and the copy in TCRdb shows in-frame clones only, minus some. Of more than 150,000 clones listed, around 50% are singletons. The material was CD4+ T cells sorted from blood, obtained at week 0. The clonotype originates from a human donor with alopecia areata.

CDR3 sequence reads: CASSRGADRNSPLHF. The CDR3 DNA reads as TGTGCCAGTAGCCGAGGGGCGGACAGAAATTCACCCCTCCACTTT. The rearrangement links TRBV19 to TRBJ1-6; TRBD1 might be the D (6 bases). This CDR3 spans 15 amino acids. V lost 6 bases, J lost 7 bases, and 16 bases lay in between. Germline V lookup: CDR1 LNHDA, CDR2 SQIVND (reference sequence).